The 20 T cell receptor beta chains below were found in one sample sequenced in a study of T cells in tuberculosis. Assay used: immunoSEQ multiplex PCR; TCRdb lists only in-frame clones, some missing. This sample yields around 25,000 clones, of which approximately 90% are seen a single time; roughly a sixth belongs to the top ten. Sequences were obtained from PBMCs. The origin of the receptors is a donor between 10 and 35 years old with latent tuberculosis or without tuberculosis infection. Some clones in this sample may be carry-over from other donors' samples.

The chain recombines TRBV6-5 with TRBJ1-3; 7 positions agree with TRBD1. The CDR3 has 15 residues. With 6 bases clipped from V and 0 bases from J, the junction kept 5 bases outside the gene matches. Per germline, CDR1 MNHEY and CDR2 SVGAGI. CDR3 coding DNA: TGTGCCAGCAGAGGGACAGCCTTCTCTGGAAACACCATATATTTT. This sequence encodes CASRGTAFSGNTIYF.

V usage is TRBV19 and J usage is TRBJ2-5; a possible D gene is TRBD2 (6 bases). Trimming left V 5 bases short and J 7 bases short, with 11 bases between. The CDR3 loop spans 12 amino acids. Germline CDR1 is LNHDA and CDR2 is SQIVND (reference sequence). The CDR3 is CASSGPGGTQYF. CDR3 DNA: TGTGCCAGTAGTGGTCCCGGGGGGACCCAGTACTTC.

This rearrangement joins TRBV15 to TRBJ2-7; possibly TRBD2 for D (6 bases). This CDR3 spans 12 amino acids. The V gene lost 0 bases and the J gene lost 7 bases, with 7 bases spanning the gap. Germline V gene data show CDR1 as LNHNV and CDR2 as YYDKDF (reference sequence). The CDR3 sequence: CATSREAGEQYF. The CDR3 bases are TGTGCCACCAGCAGAGAGGCGGGGGAGCAGTACTTC.

The chain links TRBV5-1 to TRBJ1-5; possible D gene TRBD1, 5 bases. There are 16 residues in the CDR3. V lost 0 bases and J lost 0, with 10 bases in between. CDR1 is SGHRS and CDR2 is YFSETQ in the germline V gene. CDR3 protein: CASSLDGAYSNQPQHF. The DNA for the CDR3 is TGCGCCAGCAGCTTGGATGGGGCATATAGCAATCAGCCCCAGCATTTT. Full variable domain (rest looked up from reference TRBV5-1 and TRBJ1-5): KAGVTQTPRYLIKTRGQQVTLSCSPISGHRSVSWYQQTPGQGLQFLFEYFSETQRNKGNFPGRFSGRQFSNSRSEMNVSTLELGDSALYLCASSLDGAYSNQPQHFGDGTRLSIL.

The genes are TRBV6-1 and TRBJ1-2, with 7 positions matching TRBD1. Germline lookup yields CDR1 MNHNS and CDR2 SASEGT. The CDR3 length is 18 residues. Trimming cost V 1 base and J 1 base; bases outside gene matches: 12. CDR3 loop: CASSEGDLGQVFNYGYTF. The CDR3 DNA sequence: TGTGCCAGCAGTGAAGGGGATCTTGGACAGGTTTTTAACTATGGCTACACCTTC.

The chain has TRBV11-2 and TRBJ2-1, with 11 bases that match TRBD2. Trimming cost V 5 bases and J 5 bases; bases outside gene matches: 14. Germline V gene sequence: CDR1 SGHAT, CDR2 FQNNGV. The CDR3 spans 18 residues. CDR3 nucleotides: TGTGCCAGCAGCCGAAAGGAAGGTAGCGGGAGGGTCAACAATGAGCAGTTCTTC. Residues: CASSRKEGSGRVNNEQFF.

The chain carries TRBV5-6 and TRBJ1-4; 9 bases fit TRBD1. This CDR3 has 18 residues. The germline CDR1 and CDR2 sequences are SGHDT and YYEEEE. The V segment lost 4 bases and the J segment 4 bases; nucleotides outside the gene matches: 14. Here the CDR3 DNA reads TGTGCCAGCAGCCACCCCACAGGGGGCTTACGGGGTAATGAAAAACTGTTTTTT. Protein: CASSHPTGGLRGNEKLFF.

V and J are TRBV11-2 and TRBJ1-5; the match to TRBD1 covers 8 bases. The germline V gene has CDR1 SGHAT and CDR2 FQNNGV. V lost 0 bases to trimming and J lost 1 base; unmatched junction nucleotides: 2. The CDR3 contains 16 residues. CDR3 protein: CASSLDWTGSNQPQHF. The CDR3 DNA sequence: TGTGCCAGCAGCTTAGACTGGACAGGGAGCAATCAGCCCCAGCATTTT.

The rearrangement uses TRBV9 and TRBJ2-7; TRBD1 matches 10 bases. This CDR3 has 16 amino acids. The V and J ends lost 2 bases and 5 bases, in that order; junction bases with no gene match: 10. CDR1 SGDLS and CDR2 YYNGEE come from the germline V gene. DNA of the CDR3: TGTGCCAGCAGCGTCCGTCCGGGACAGGGGAACAACGAGCAGTACTTC. It is translated as CASSVRPGQGNNEQYF.

CDR3 DNA sequence: TGTGCCAGTAAGGGGCAGATCAATGAGCAGTTCTTC. It specifies CASKGQINEQFF. The chain employs TRBV19 and TRBJ2-1; D might be TRBD1 (5 bases). The CDR3 length is 12 residues. Germline CDR1 LNHDA, CDR2 SQIVND (reference sequence). V lost 7 bases to trimming and J lost 6 bases, with 10 bases between them.

The chain links TRBV7-7 to TRBJ2-3, with TRBD2 matching over 10 bases. Per germline, CDR1 SSHAT and CDR2 FNYEAQ (reference sequence). The V gene end was trimmed by 5 bases and the J gene end by 7 bases; junction bases not matched to a gene: 12. The CDR3 length is 16 residues. The chain's CDR3 is CASSRTSSGSSNTQYF. For the CDR3, the DNA is TGTGCCAGCAGCCGTACCTCTAGCGGGAGTTCGAATACGCAGTATTTT.

The genes are TRBV7-8 and TRBJ2-7; D remains ambiguous. The CDR3 length is 11 residues. V was clipped by 4 bases and J by 8 bases, with 9 bases between them. Germline loops: CDR1 SGHVS, CDR2 FQNEAQ. The CDR3 protein is CASSSSMKQYF. The CDR3 region has the DNA TGTGCCAGCAGCTCCAGTATGAAGCAGTACTTC.

This chain uses TRBV6-6 with TRBJ1-1; the match to TRBD1 covers 10 bases. The germline CDR1 and CDR2 sequences are MNHNY and SVGAGI (reference sequence). The CDR3 is 16 amino acids. V lost 0 bases, J lost 8 bases, and 9 bases stayed unmatched. The CDR3 sequence: CASSYSPTGGLVEAFF. CDR3 DNA sequence: TGTGCCAGCAGTTACTCGCCGACAGGGGGCTTGGTCGAAGCTTTCTTT.

This chain links TRBV9 with TRBJ1-3, with a possible D match to TRBD1 (5 bases). The CDR3 extends over 13 amino acids. Germline CDR1 SGDLS, CDR2 YYNGEE. V lost 7 bases and J 3 bases, leaving 11 bases between the germline ends. The CDR3 sequence: CASCRGGGNTIYF. The CDR3 DNA is TGTGCCAGCTGTAGGGGCGGTGGAAACACCATATATTTT.

The chain is built from TRBV7-9 and TRBJ2-7, with D maybe TRBD2 (5 bases). CDR1 is SEHNR and CDR2 is FQNEAQ in the germline V gene (reference sequence). The ends were cut back, 9 bases at V and 3 bases at J, with 21 bases in the middle. The CDR3 is 15 amino acids. The CDR3 DNA reads as TGTGCCAGTCCACCGCCCTTAGGGAGAAACTACGAGCAGTACTTC. This encodes CASPPPLGRNYEQYF.

The gene calls are TRBV6-1 and TRBJ2-7, with D perhaps TRBD1 (6 bases). Trimming stripped 3 bases from V and 7 bases from J, with 16 bases between. The CDR3 has 14 residues. Per the germline V gene, CDR1 is MNHNS and CDR2 is SASEGT. The CDR3 reads CASSDIQGFGEQYF. The CDR3 nucleotides read TGTGCCAGCAGTGATATACAGGGATTCGGGGAGCAGTACTTC.

The chain links TRBV11-3 to TRBJ2-3, with 12 bases matching TRBD2. V gave up 5 bases and J gave up 11 bases; unmatched junction bases: 14. Germline V gene data show CDR1 as SGHNT and CDR2 as YENEEA. The CDR3 is made up of 16 amino acids. The CDR3 region is CASSDGLAGPSSKQYF. The DNA of the CDR3 is TGTGCCAGCAGCGATGGACTAGCGGGACCCTCTTCAAAGCAGTATTTT.

V and J are TRBV25-1 and TRBJ1-5, with D uncertain. Trimming cost V 3 bases and J 2 bases, with 5 bases left between them. This CDR3 has 13 residues. Germline V gene data show CDR1 as MGHDK and CDR2 as SYGVNS. The CDR3 nucleotides read TGTGCCAGCAGTGATCAGGGCAATCAGCCCCAGCATTTT. Its protein is CASSDQGNQPQHF.

DNA of the CDR3: TGTGCCAGCAGTGAAGGGCAGGGAGGGTTCTACGAGCAGTACTTC. Translating it yields CASSEGQGGFYEQYF. This sequence joins TRBV25-1 and TRBJ2-7; 7 bases map to TRBD2. Germline loops: CDR1 MGHDK, CDR2 SYGVNS. V dropped 2 bases and J dropped 3; count of bases not matched to a gene: 7. CDR3 length: 15 amino acids.

The chain has TRBV2 and TRBJ1-5, with TRBD1 matching over 9 bases. The CDR3 runs 15 residues. CDR1 SNHLY and CDR2 FYNNEI come from the germline V gene. V lost 6 bases to trimming and J lost 2 bases; unmatched junction nucleotides: 5. CDR3 residues: CASRDRTGGNQPQHF. As DNA, the CDR3 is TGTGCCAGCAGGGACCGGACAGGGGGCAATCAGCCCCAGCATTTT. Filled out from reference TRBV2 and TRBJ1-5, the complete variable domain reads EPEVTQTPSHQVTQMGQEVILRCVPISNHLYFYWYRQILGQKVEFLVSFYNNEISEKSEIFDDQFSVERPDGSNFTLKIRSTKLEDSAMYFCASRDRTGGNQPQHFGDGTRLSIL.